The clone carrying this TCR beta chain was observed many times. This specimen belongs to a study of blood T cells in healthy people across ages. The CDR3 loop spans 13 amino acids. Trimming removed 5 bases at V and 3 bases at J, with 13 bases between. Germline V gives CDR1 DFQATT, CDR2 SNEGSKA (reference sequence). A J-beta primer mix and a sample-barcoded 5' primer were used in a second PCR of about 7 to 12 cycles. With 12 random nucleotides, a template-switch adaptor tagged each individual cDNA molecule. TCRdb re-derived calls from the 5' RACE reads in MiXCR, one entry per CDR3 protein. This sample has hundreds of thousands of distinct CDR3 sequences, with roughly 32% found just once.

This sequence joins TRBV20-1 and TRBJ1-2; tentative D call: TRBD1 (5 bases). Sequencing was performed on blood. This receptor was identified in an elderly woman in good health. CDR3 amino acids: CSAVNRRDYGYTF. For the CDR3, the DNA is TGCAGTGCTGTAAACAGGAGAGACTATGGCTACACCTTC.